Listed below are T cell receptor beta chains from one sample, sequenced in a study of cytomegalovirus exposure and HLA in healthy donors. Using immunoSEQ multiplex PCR, the repertoire was profiled, and TCRdb retains in-frame clones only, with some absent. This sample has approximately 170,000 clones, with 55% to 70% found just once. The sequenced sample was PBMCs. These TCRs come from a middle-aged woman in good health and CMV-seropositive. Each CDR3 is given with its conserved first and last residue. The D gene is left open where the match is weak. Some rows mark clone size as missing; the rest say once, few, many or name a class of expanded clone.

clone size,J gene,D gene,V gene,CDR3 DNA,CDR3 protein
-,TRBJ1-5,-,TRBV7-9,TGTGCCAGCAGCTCGGTGGGGCAGCCCCAGAATTTT,CASSSVGQPQNF
-,TRBJ1-2,TRBD1,TRBV19,TGTGCCAGTTCAGCACCGGGACAGGGGGCTGGTTATGGCTACACCTTC,CASSAPGQGAGYGYTF
-,TRBJ2-1,TRBD2,TRBV10-3,TGTGCCATCAGTGACTCACTAGCGGTCTACAATGAGCAGTTCTTC,CAISDSLAVYNEQFF
-,TRBJ2-7,TRBD1,TRBV4-1,TGCGCCAGCAGCCACGACAGGGCTACCTACGAGCAGTACTTC,CASSHDRATYEQYF
-,TRBJ1-2,-,TRBV7-8,TGTGCCAGCAGCTTAGACCGGAGAGATGGCTACACCTTC,CASSLDRRDGYTF
-,TRBJ2-2,-,TRBV11-2,TGTGCCAGCAGTAATAGGGGGGGCACCGGGGAGCTGTTTTTT,CASSNRGGTGELFF
-,TRBJ1-1,-,TRBV19,TGTGCCAGTACCAAAGAGACAGTGAACACTGAAGCTTTCTTT,CASTKETVNTEAFF
-,TRBJ2-3,-,TRBV6-5,TGTGCCAGCAGACGAGGACAGAACACAGATACGCAGTATTTT,CASRRGQNTDTQYF
-,TRBJ2-7,TRBD1,TRBV4-1,TGCGCCAGCAGCTTGGGACAGGGGGGTGTTTACGAGCAGTACTTC,CASSLGQGGVYEQYF
few,TRBJ1-2,TRBD1,TRBV29-1,TGCAGCGTTGAAGACTACTCGGACAGGGGTGGCATAGGCTACACCTTC,CSVEDYSDRGGIGYTF
-,TRBJ2-6,-,TRBV6-5,TGTGCCAGCAGTTACTCCCTGTCTGGGGCCAACGTCCTGCCTTTC,CASSYSLSGANVLPF
-,TRBJ1-2,-,TRBV6-6,TGTGCCAGCAGTGGGCCAGCCGGCGGCTACACCTTC,CASSGPAGGYTF
-,TRBJ2-3,-,TRBV27,TGTGCCAGCAGTCAGCAGGCGCCGGGGGGCACAGATACGCAGTATTTT,CASSQQAPGGTDTQYF
-,TRBJ2-7,TRBD1,TRBV25-1,TGTGCCAGCAGTGAAACCCGACAGGGACGATACGAGCAGTACTTC,CASSETRQGRYEQYF
-,TRBJ2-7,TRBD2,TRBV5-4,TGTGCCAGCAGCCCCTCGGGGGGATCCTACGAGCAGTACTTC,CASSPSGGSYEQYF
-,TRBJ2-7,-,TRBV28,TGTGCCAGCAGTTCGGTGGCGGGTGCTCTCTACGAGCAGTACTTC,CASSSVAGALYEQYF
-,TRBJ2-5,TRBD2,TRBV4-2,TGTGCCAGCAGCCTATCCGGGACTAGCCGGGAGACCCAGTACTTC,CASSLSGTSRETQYF
few,TRBJ2-2,-,TRBV28,TGTGCCAGCAGTTTCTTAAACACCGGGGAGCTGTTTTTT,CASSFLNTGELFF
-,TRBJ1-5,TRBD1,TRBV10-3,TGTGCCATCAGTGATGGACAGGGGGGCAATCAGCCCCAGCATTTT,CAISDGQGGNQPQHF
-,TRBJ2-7,TRBD2,TRBV28,TGTGCCAGCACCTTATTAGCGGGAGGGACCGGGAAGAGGTACTTC,CASTLLAGGTGKRYF
-,TRBJ2-2,TRBD2,TRBV7-8,TGTGCCAGCAGCGAGGGACTAGCGGGGACCGGGGAGCTGTTTTTT,CASSEGLAGTGELFF
-,TRBJ2-5,-,TRBV7-2,TGTGCCAGCAGCCCTCTGGCCGGGAAGGAGGAGACCCAGTACTTC,CASSPLAGKEETQYF
few,TRBJ2-3,-,TRBV11-2,TGTGCCAGCAGCTTCCAGGGGGGCCTGGTTACGCAGTATTTT,CASSFQGGLVTQYF
-,TRBJ1-2,-,TRBV4-3,TGCGCCAGCAGCCAAGATAGAAGGGGGTGGGATGGCTACACCTTC,CASSQDRRGWDGYTF
-,TRBJ1-3,TRBD1,TRBV6-1,TGTGCCAGCAGTGCGGACAGCACAGGGGCCTCTGGAAACACCATATATTTT,CASSADSTGASGNTIYF
-,TRBJ2-5,-,TRBV29-1,TGCAGCGTTGAACCCAATCGGGAGAGAGAGACCCAGTACTTC,CSVEPNRERETQYF
-,TRBJ2-7,TRBD2,TRBV5-1,TGCGCCAGCAGCCCGGGACTAGAGGGCGAGCAGTACTTC,CASSPGLEGEQYF
-,TRBJ1-2,TRBD1,TRBV7-2,TGTGCCAGCAGCCTAGGGACAGCCTTTAACTATGGCTACACCTTC,CASSLGTAFNYGYTF
few,TRBJ2-7,TRBD1,TRBV6-5,TGTGCCAGCAGTTACCCCGGGACAGCCCACTACGAGCAGTACTTC,CASSYPGTAHYEQYF
-,TRBJ1-6,-,TRBV6-5,TGTGCCAGCAGTTACTCGAGTTCTGTTTATTCACCCCTCCACTTT,CASSYSSSVYSPLHF
-,TRBJ2-6,-,TRBV29-1,TGCAGCGTAGAGGGGCAGGGGATGGCGGGGGCCAACGTCCTGACTTTC,CSVEGQGMAGANVLTF
once,TRBJ2-5,-,TRBV4-3,TGCGCCAGCAGCCAAGAGGCACAGGGGACTTTTGGGGAGACCCAGTACTTC,CASSQEAQGTFGETQYF
-,TRBJ2-4,-,TRBV27,TGTGCCAGCAGTCCTGAACTAGGGAACATTCAGTACTTC,CASSPELGNIQYF
-,TRBJ2-2,TRBD1,TRBV27,TGTGCCAGCAAAACAGGGGGCTCGAGGACCGGGGAGCTGTTTTTT,CASKTGGSRTGELFF
few,TRBJ1-2,TRBD1,TRBV5-1,TGCGCCAGCAGCTTGGTCGGACAGGGGATAAATGGCTACACCTTC,CASSLVGQGINGYTF
-,TRBJ1-2,-,TRBV7-9,TGTGCCAGCAGCCCCCATGGAGGGTTAGGCTACACCTTC,CASSPHGGLGYTF
once,TRBJ2-3,-,TRBV5-1,TGCGCCAGCAGCTTGGTTAGCGGCCTTGACACAGATACGCAGTATTTT,CASSLVSGLDTDTQYF
-,TRBJ2-1,-,TRBV9,TGTGCCAGCAGCCGAACGGACAGCTCCTCCTACAATGAGCAGTTCTTC,CASSRTDSSSYNEQFF